Listed below are T cell receptor beta chains from one sample, sequenced in a study of response to subunit inactivated influenza vaccine. TCRdb called the RT-PCR reads again in MiXCR, with one record for every CDR3 protein. The profile shows around 540,000 distinct CDR3 sequences, approximately 10% of them singletons. The sequences come from PBMCs from blood, collected on the day of vaccination. Source of these receptors: a middle-aged man who received an inactivated influenza vaccine. CDR3s include the opening cysteine and the closing phenylalanine or tryptophan. D genes are given only for firm matches.

V	D	CDR3
TRBV29-1	TRBD2	CSPRNGLAGAIFHGELFF
TRBV28	TRBD2	CASSGTSGITDTQYF
TRBV6-1	-	CASSEVAARTNEKLFF
TRBV29-1	-	CSVQYLGSHEQYF
TRBV5-4	-	CAARGLDTEAFF
TRBV7-9	-	CASSLDLENEQFF
TRBV4-3	-	CASSQDRLSEQYF
TRBV10-3	-	CAIRGEAYEQYF
TRBV5-8	-	CASSLGAGITDTQYF
TRBV5-1	TRBD2	CASSLQSGGTGELFF
TRBV29-1	-	CSGVRGQETQYF
TRBV12-3/TRBV12-4	TRBD1	CASSIRDRGTEAFF
TRBV4-1	-	CASSQVVGIGELFF
TRBV6-2/TRBV6-3	-	CASRSGTHFYEQYF
TRBV29-1	TRBD2	CSVVPGTSNEQYF
TRBV3-1	-	CASSQDFTDNEQFF
TRBV5-5	TRBD1	CASSATGGGGYTF
TRBV4-3	TRBD2	CASSQEIKAGGSTDTQYF
TRBV5-6	TRBD1	CAGTRGRSYGYTF
TRBV18	-	CASSPRRGETQYF
TRBV12-3/TRBV12-4	TRBD1	CASSFRGGPRTDTQYF
TRBV12-3/TRBV12-4	-	CASSWDQETQYF
TRBV27	-	CASSPMSQGRAKNIQYF
TRBV7-2	-	CASSLHRSIGSPLHF
TRBV7-9	-	CAIDLRRETQYF
TRBV6-5	-	CASSHQSQETQYF
TRBV9	-	CASSSGPLRGQYF
TRBV5-6	-	CASSLGTLDYGYTF
TRBV7-2	TRBD1	CASSRQTGGVDTQYF
TRBV28	TRBD2	CASSTVAGGPYNEQFF
TRBV28	TRBD1	CASCNRGRRNQPQHF